What follows describes a single T cell receptor beta chain. This CDR3 region has 15 residues. Deletions cut 3 bases from V and 7 bases from J, with 18 bases between. Germline values: CDR1 KGHSH, CDR2 LQKENI. This record comes from a study of blood T cell repertoires in COVID-19. The assay was immunoSEQ multiplex PCR, and TCRdb's table has in-frame clones only and misses some. The sample shows about 480,000 clones, 89% of them seen only once. Followed longitudinally, the Seattle patients had been enrolled during active infection. The sequence derives from a man aged 18 to 30 with COVID-19, enrolled during active disease. The chain joins TRBV18 to TRBJ1-2, with D tentatively TRBD1 (5 bases). Material: peripheral blood. The CDR3: CASSPGLGARSGYTF. The CDR3 DNA reads as TGTGCCAGCTCACCCGGGCTAGGGGCAAGGAGTGGCTACACCTTC.